These 24 T cell receptor beta chains were all obtained from the same sample, sequenced in a study of beta chain features in type 1 diabetes (dated by TCRdb to 2017 to 2018). The method behind the library was the immunoSEQ multiplex PCR assay. The High Capacity cDNA Reverse Transcription Kit was used to reverse transcribe all of the isolated RNA, meaning that expressed TCRB transcripts were what got sequenced. TCRdb re-hosts the immuneACCESS table, in-frame sequences only. Its copies lack some clones; in the studies checked, an unresolved V gene accounts for under half of them, and the cause for the rest is not known. This sample gives 120,000 to 150,000 clones in total; 8.5% to 12% of them show up just once. The ten largest clonotypes hold about 1.3% of the sample. Sequencing was done on a sample of naive CD4+ T cells from blood. In light of the paper, this sample's cell subset or site label describes: true naive CD4+ T cells. Receptors originate from a man aged 18 to 29 in good health.

In this sample, this clone turned up many times. J is TRBJ2-7 and V is TRBV18; a weak D match, TRBD2 (6 bases). Looked up from germline, CDR1 is KGHSH and CDR2 is LQKENI. The V and J ends lost 2 bases and 3 bases respectively, with 8 bases between them. CDR3 length: 13 amino acids. The CDR3 loop reads CASSPASVYEQYF. CDR3 in DNA: TGTGCCAGCTCACCAGCTAGCGTCTACGAGCAGTACTTC.

The chain has TRBV7-2 and TRBJ1-6, with 7 positions matching TRBD1. Germline trimming cut 5 bases from V and 9 bases from J; bases unmatched to any gene: 4. The CDR3 is 13 residues long. Germline V gene sequence: CDR1 SGHTA, CDR2 FQGNSA. The CDR3 region has the DNA TGTGCCAGCAGCCGGGACAGTCCTTCACCCCTCCACTTT. Protein product: CASSRDSPSPLHF.

The rearrangement links TRBV6-5 to TRBJ2-5, with D perhaps TRBD2 (6 bases). The J call may be incorrect, as the DNA end agrees better with TRBJ2-7. The CDR3 runs to 14 residues. Germline V lookup: CDR1 MNHEY, CDR2 SVGAGI. CDR3 sequence: CASSSGSGSYEQYF. The CDR3 nucleotides read TGTGCCAGCAGTTCCGGGAGTGGCTCCTACGAGCAGTACTTC.

The chain carries TRBV18 and TRBJ2-5; D is possibly TRBD1 (5 bases). The CDR3 extends over 14 amino acids. Trimming removed 0 bases at V and 5 bases at J, with 10 bases between. Germline loops: CDR1 KGHSH, CDR2 LQKENI. CDR3 coding DNA: TGTGCCAGCTCACCACCTGGGGCCTGGGAGACCCAGTACTTC. As protein: CASSPPGAWETQYF.

This clone occurred many times. The rearrangement links TRBV29-1 to TRBJ2-5; a possible D gene is TRBD2 (6 bases). The CDR3 covers 13 residues. In germline, CDR1 is SQVTM, CDR2 ANQGSEA. The V end lost 5 bases, the J end lost 5 bases, and 15 bases lay between the germline ends. CDR3 protein: CSVQRLGRETQYF. CDR3 coding DNA: TGCAGCGTTCAACGACTAGGCCGGGAGACCCAGTACTTC.

The V and J genes are TRBV6-1 and TRBJ1-2; 7 bases align to TRBD1. CDR3 size: 12 residues. Unmatched junction bases numbered 1, after V lost 5 bases and J lost 4 bases. The germline gives CDR1 MNHNS, CDR2 SASEGT. This CDR3 reads CASSWDSYGYTF. DNA for the CDR3: TGTGCCAGCAGTTGGGACAGCTATGGCTACACCTTC.

This rearrangement joins TRBV5-5 to TRBJ1-4, with 7 bases lining up with TRBD1. V lost 4 bases to trimming and J lost 3 bases; unmatched junction nucleotides: 6. There are 15 residues in the CDR3. Germline values: CDR1 SGHKS, CDR2 YYEKEE (reference sequence). The CDR3 region is CASSLQTGSNEKLFF. The CDR3 region has the DNA TGTGCCAGCAGCCTGCAGACAGGGTCTAATGAAAAACTGTTTTTT.

This clone was picked up a small number of times. V is TRBV6-6 and J is TRBJ2-1; D unresolved. Germline lookup yields CDR1 MNHNY and CDR2 SVGAGI (reference sequence). The ends were cut back, 6 bases at V and 5 bases at J, with 5 bases in the middle. The CDR3 loop spans 11 amino acids. The chain's CDR3 is CASRAHNEQFF. The CDR3 nucleotides are TGTGCCAGCAGGGCCCACAATGAGCAGTTCTTC.

This clone was found a few times. The same CDR3 also results from other DNA sequences found in this sample. The DNA for the CDR3 is TGTGCCAGCAAGGAGGGCGGAGCAACTAATGAAAAACTGTTTTTT. Its translation: CASKEGGATNEKLFF. This chain uses TRBV2 with TRBJ1-4, with D uncertain. The ends were cut back, 7 bases at V and 0 bases at J, with 12 bases in the middle. The CDR3 extends over 15 amino acids. CDR1 and CDR2 (germline): SNHLY, FYNNEI.

The chain employs TRBV4-3 and TRBJ2-2; weak D call: TRBD1 (6 bases). The CDR3 covers 18 residues. V was shortened by 0 bases and J by 3 bases, with 17 bases between the two germline ends. Germline V gene data show CDR1 as LGHNA and CDR2 as YSLEER. CDR3 amino acids: CASSQDIPRGADTGELFF. The CDR3, as DNA: TGCGCCAGCAGCCAAGATATTCCCAGGGGCGCTGACACCGGGGAGCTGTTTTTT.

The V call is TRBV11-2, the J call TRBJ1-2; D not certain. The germline V gene has CDR1 SGHAT and CDR2 FQNNGV. The CDR3 contains 13 residues. The ends were cut back, 1 base at V and 8 bases at J, with 11 bases in the middle. Written as DNA, the CDR3 is TGTGCCAGCAGCTTAGGAGGGAGTAGGGGCTACACCTTC. Translation gives CASSLGGSRGYTF.

The CDR3 sequence is CASSGIGTVSYEQYF. The CDR3 nucleotides are TGTGCCAGCAGTGGCATCGGGACAGTCTCCTACGAGCAGTACTTC. This sequence joins TRBV6-6 and TRBJ2-7; 7 bases agree with TRBD1. The CDR3 totals 15 residues. Germline V lookup: CDR1 MNHNY, CDR2 SVGAGI (reference sequence). V lost 5 bases and J lost 0; bases outside the gene matches: 7.

This clone was seen at least ten times. This sequence joins TRBV29-1 and TRBJ1-2; D uncertain. Germline CDR1 reads SQVTM; CDR2 reads ANQGSEA. The V end was cut by 3 bases, the J end by 14 bases, with 19 bases between. This CDR3 is built from 12 residues. The CDR3 bases are TGCAGCGTTGAGATCTCCGGCCCCGCGCGGACCTTC. This translates into CSVEISGPARTF.

This clone was counted between two and nine times. The chain joins TRBV6-5 to TRBJ1-4; D gene uncertain. The V gene's germline CDR1 is MNHEY and CDR2 SVGAGI. The V end was cut by 4 bases, the J end by 11 bases, with 8 bases between. The CDR3 covers 11 residues. CDR3 nucleotides: TGTGCCAGCAGTTCGGGAAGCAAACTGTTTTTT. This sequence encodes CASSSGSKLFF.

CDR3 in amino acids: CASSLGLPNYEQYF. The CDR3 DNA sequence: TGTGCCAGCAGCTTGGGACTTCCCAACTACGAGCAGTACTTC. The rearrangement links TRBV25-1 to TRBJ2-7; D is possibly TRBD2 (6 bases). Trimming shortened V by 6 bases and J by 3 bases, and 15 bases separated the two germline ends. Germline V CDR1 and CDR2: MGHDK, SYGVNS. CDR3 length equals 14 residues.

This clone was seen more than once but under ten times. This sequence joins TRBV5-1 and TRBJ2-1; possible D gene TRBD1, 6 bases. V was shortened by 0 bases and J by 5 bases, with 12 bases between the two germline ends. CDR1 and CDR2 from the germline V gene are SGHRS and YFSETQ. This CDR3 contains 15 residues. The CDR3 loop is CASSLAGQPNNEQFF. The CDR3 region has the DNA TGCGCCAGCAGCTTGGCCGGACAGCCCAACAATGAGCAGTTCTTC.

This rearrangement joins TRBV19 to TRBJ1-4, with 9 bases lining up with TRBD1. Germline V gives CDR1 LNHDA, CDR2 SQIVND (reference sequence). Losses at the gene ends were 6 bases for V and 5 bases for J; bases not matched to a gene: 7. The CDR3 length is 15 residues. CDR3: CASRHRDRENEKLFF. For the CDR3, the DNA is TGTGCCAGTAGACATCGGGACAGGGAAAATGAAAAACTGTTTTTT.

The chain links TRBV30 to TRBJ1-5; TRBD1 matches 9 bases. J gave up 5 bases and V 7 bases, and 6 bases lay outside the gene matches. There are 13 residues in the CDR3. CDR1 is GTSNPN and CDR2 is SVGIG in the germline V gene (reference sequence). For the CDR3, the DNA is TGTGCCTTATGCACAGGGGGCGATCAGCCCCAGCATTTT. Translated: CALCTGGDQPQHF.

V and J are TRBV4-1 and TRBJ2-3, with 9 bases aligning to TRBD2. V lost 7 bases to trimming and J lost 2 bases; unmatched junction nucleotides: 4. The CDR3 has 14 residues. Looked up from germline, CDR1 is MGHRA and CDR2 is YSYEKL. The CDR3 loop is CASKAGGPTDTQYF. CDR3 coding DNA: TGCGCCAGCAAAGCGGGGGGTCCCACAGATACGCAGTATTTT.

The sample holds a few counts of this clone. The gene calls are TRBV19 and TRBJ1-5; 8 nucleotides match TRBD1. Losses at the gene ends were 5 bases for V and 4 bases for J; bases not matched to a gene: 10. The CDR3 runs to 16 residues. Germline V lookup: CDR1 LNHDA, CDR2 SQIVND (reference sequence). The CDR3 region has the DNA TGTGCCAGTAGTTCTGCCCAGACAGGGGAAAATCAGCCCCAGCATTTT. Amino acid sequence: CASSSAQTGENQPQHF.

This clone was recorded a few times. This sequence joins TRBV2 and TRBJ2-3, with D perhaps TRBD2 (5 bases). Trimming left V 1 base short and J 3 bases short, with 8 bases between. There are 14 residues in the CDR3. Germline V lookup: CDR1 SNHLY, CDR2 FYNNEI. CDR3 DNA sequence: TGTGCCAGCAGTGAAGGCCCGGGGACAGATACGCAGTATTTT. This sequence encodes CASSEGPGTDTQYF.

The chain employs TRBV19 and TRBJ1-2; no clear D. The CDR3 has 16 amino acids. The ends were cut back, 8 bases at V and 0 bases at J, with 19 bases in the middle. CDR1 and CDR2 (germline): LNHDA, SQIVND (reference sequence). CDR3 sequence (DNA): TGTGCCAGTTCCAGCGCTAGAGGATCCCCTAACTATGGCTACACCTTC. It codes for CASSSARGSPNYGYTF.

This clone was counted between two and nine times. The chain combines TRBV28 with TRBJ1-2, with a weak D call TRBD1 (5 bases). Trimming removed 11 bases at V and 7 bases at J, with 17 bases between. The length of the CDR3 is 12 residues. Germline V gene sequence: CDR1 MDHEN, CDR2 SYDVKM. The CDR3 sequence is CAEGAGRLGYTF. The CDR3 DNA is TGTGCCGAAGGGGCAGGGCGTCTTGGCTACACCTTC.

This sequence joins TRBV6-5 and TRBJ1-2, with D perhaps matching TRBD1 (6 bases). CDR3 length: 14 residues. Germline assignment: CDR1 MNHEY and CDR2 SVGAGI. Trimming stripped 0 bases from V and 6 bases from J, with 11 bases between. The CDR3: CASSYSLTGDGYTF. In nucleotides, the CDR3 is TGTGCCAGCAGTTACTCTCTGACAGGTGATGGCTACACCTTC.